Below are 26 T cell receptor beta chains sequenced from a single sample in a study of early T cells in non-severe SARS-CoV-2 infection. TCRdb re-analysed the 5' RACE reads in MiXCR, keeping a single row per CDR3 protein. The data hold about 67,000 distinct CDR3 sequences, with 8% to 10% observed a single time. Sample: whole blood, taken at baseline. These receptors were collected from an adult who was a healthcare worker with PCR-confirmed SARS-CoV-2 infection or an uninfected control (not recorded which).

This clonotype was observed at least ten times. This sequence joins TRBV20-1 and TRBJ1-5; D uncertain. Looked up from germline, CDR1 is DFQATT and CDR2 is SNEGSKA (reference sequence). Trimming took off 2 bases at V and 5 bases at J, with 10 bases between the two ends. This CDR3 is built from 13 residues. In DNA form, the CDR3 reads TGCAGTGCTAGATTGGCACTGGATCAGCCCCAGCATTTT. Protein sequence: CSARLALDQPQHF.

This clonotype was seen more than once but under ten times. CDR3 coding DNA: TGTGCCAGCAGTTACTCTTTCCCAACGGTACCATATGGCTACACCTTC. This codes for CASSYSFPTVPYGYTF. The chain recombines TRBV6-2 or TRBV6-3 with TRBJ1-2; D is unclear. Trimming took 0 bases from V and 5 from J, leaving 16 bases between them. Germline V gene sequence: CDR1 MNHEY, CDR2 SVGEGT. This CDR3 has 16 residues.

This clonotype has only a few counts. The chain recombines TRBV7-3 with TRBJ2-3; TRBD2 might be the D (6 bases). In germline, CDR1 is SGHTA, CDR2 FQGTGA. The V end lost 6 bases, the J end lost 4 bases, and 11 bases lay between the germline ends. There are 13 residues in the CDR3. CDR3 sequence: CASRPGSSDTQYF. The CDR3, as DNA: TGTGCCAGCAGACCCGGGAGCTCAGATACGCAGTATTTT.

In this sample, this clonotype turned up many times. The gene calls are TRBV4-3 and TRBJ2-1; possible D gene TRBD2, 6 bases. Trimming took 1 base from V and 2 from J, leaving 12 bases between them. Germline V gene sequence: CDR1 LGHNA, CDR2 YSLEER. CDR3 length: 16 amino acids. CDR3 amino acids: CASSQVRGLPYNEQFF. The DNA for the CDR3 is TGCGCCAGCAGCCAAGTAAGGGGACTCCCCTACAATGAGCAGTTCTTC.

This clonotype is labeled medium-sized. The chain combines TRBV9 with TRBJ2-1; D remains unclear. The germline V gene has CDR1 SGDLS and CDR2 YYNGEE. The CDR3 extends over 14 amino acids. With 0 bases removed from V and 5 bases from J, the gap between germline ends came to 9 bases. As DNA, the CDR3 is TGTGCCAGCAGCGTAGGTTACGACAACAATGAGCAGTTCTTC. As protein: CASSVGYDNNEQFF.

The chain uses TRBV27 and TRBJ1-2; the match to TRBD1 covers 7 bases. V trimming: 5 bases; J trimming: 4 bases; junction bases outside the gene matches: 7. In germline, CDR1 is MNHEY, CDR2 SMNVEV (reference sequence). This CDR3 is 14 amino acids long. CDR3 in DNA: TGTGCCAGCAGTGGACAGGACCGGGGCTATGGCTACACCTTC. Translation: CASSGQDRGYGYTF.

The V call is TRBV24-1, the J call TRBJ2-3; TRBD2 matches at 9 bases. This CDR3 is built from 16 residues. Per germline, CDR1 KGHDR and CDR2 SFDVKD. The V segment lost 2 bases and the J segment 8 bases; nucleotides outside the gene matches: 10. CDR3 loop: CATSDYSGRRLGTQYF. CDR3 sequence (DNA): TGTGCCACCAGTGATTATAGCGGGAGACGTCTAGGTACGCAGTATTTT.

This clonotype appeared a few times. The chain recombines TRBV4-2 with TRBJ2-7; D might be TRBD2 (5 bases). The CDR3 contains 13 residues. Germline V CDR1 and CDR2: LGHNA, YNFKEQ. V was trimmed by 0 bases and J by 9 bases, leaving 12 bases between them. This CDR3 is CASSQDWERAQYF. In DNA, the CDR3 is TGTGCCAGCAGCCAAGACTGGGAGCGTGCGCAGTACTTC.

There are a few counts of this clonotype. The chain is built from TRBV20-1 and TRBJ1-2, with 7 bases matching TRBD1. The CDR3 is made up of 14 amino acids. Unmatched junction bases numbered 8, after V lost 3 bases and J lost 4 bases. In germline, CDR1 is DFQATT, CDR2 SNEGSKA (reference sequence). CDR3 DNA: TGCAGTGCTAGTATCGCGGAGGGGGCCTATGGCTACACCTTC. Translated, it gives CSASIAEGAYGYTF.

This clonotype was counted between two and nine times. The rearrangement uses TRBV24-1 and TRBJ2-3; either TRBD1 or TRBD2 may fit D (6 bases each). Trimming left V 9 bases short and J 4 bases short, with 10 bases between. Germline V gene lookup returns CDR1 KGHDR and CDR2 SFDVKD. The CDR3 loop spans 12 amino acids. The CDR3 sequence: CATSGAPDTQYF. The CDR3 DNA follows: TGTGCCACCTCGGGGGCCCCAGATACGCAGTATTTT.

This chain's CDR3 is CASSRAGVRNSPLHF. CDR3 DNA: TGTGCCAGTAGTAGAGCAGGGGTTCGAAATTCACCCCTCCACTTT. The chain couples TRBV19 to TRBJ1-6, with D possibly being TRBD1 (6 bases). Trimming stripped 4 bases from V and 7 bases from J, with 14 bases between. In germline, CDR1 is LNHDA, CDR2 SQIVND (reference sequence). This CDR3 has 15 amino acids.

This clonotype showed up many times. The chain employs TRBV2 and TRBJ2-7; D uncertain. The V and J ends lost 1 base and 0 bases respectively, with 10 bases between them. This CDR3 is 15 amino acids long. Germline CDR1 and CDR2: SNHLY and FYNNEI. CDR3: CASSEDSHSSYEQYF. Here the CDR3 DNA reads TGTGCCAGCAGTGAAGACAGTCATAGCTCCTACGAGCAGTACTTC.

The sample holds a few counts of this clonotype. V gene TRBV29-1 combines with J gene TRBJ1-1; D might be TRBD1 (6 bases). Germline assignment: CDR1 SQVTM and CDR2 ANQGSEA. Trimming cost V 1 base and J 7 bases, with 13 bases left between them. CDR3 length: 13 amino acids. This CDR3 reads CSVEVRQGIEAFF. CDR3 coding DNA: TGCAGCGTTGAAGTTCGGCAGGGGATTGAAGCTTTCTTT.

The rearrangement links TRBV12-3 or TRBV12-4 to TRBJ2-7; TRBD2 matches 11 bases. The CDR3 has 15 residues. The junction had 6 bases not matched to a gene; V was cut back by 8 bases and J by 0 bases. CDR3 in amino acids: CASQLTSGTSYEQYF. Here the CDR3 DNA reads TGTGCCAGCCAACTGACTAGCGGGACCTCCTACGAGCAGTACTTC.

This clonotype came up a few times. This chain connects TRBV7-9 to TRBJ2-6, with D maybe TRBD1 (6 bases). CDR3 size: 16 residues. CDR1 is SEHNR and CDR2 is FQNEAQ in the germline V gene (reference sequence). V was trimmed by 5 bases and J by 0 bases, leaving 11 bases between them. The DNA for the CDR3 is TGTGCCAGCAGCGCCAGGGGACACTCTGGGGCCAACGTCCTGACTTTC. Its protein product is CASSARGHSGANVLTF. Based on the CDR3 plus reference TRBV7-9 and TRBJ2-6, the full variable domain is DTGVSQNPRHKITKRGQNVTFRCDPISEHNRLYWYRQTLGQGPEFLTYFQNEAQLEKSRLLSDRFSAERPKGSFSTLEIQRTEQGDSAMYLCASSARGHSGANVLTFGAGSRLTVL.

This clonotype was seen a single time. The V and J genes are TRBV6-5 and TRBJ2-7, with D uncertain. The germline CDR1 and CDR2 sequences are MNHEY and SVGAGI. The V and J ends lost 6 bases and 4 bases respectively, with 19 bases between them. The length of the CDR3 is 15 residues. The CDR3 region is CASRRTPGSLYEQYF. The CDR3 DNA follows: TGTGCCAGCAGACGAACACCCGGGTCTTTGTACGAGCAGTACTTC.

In its sample, this clonotype was seen a few times. The chain couples TRBV28 to TRBJ2-2, with 7 bases aligning to TRBD2. The CDR3 loop spans 14 amino acids. Per the germline V gene, CDR1 is MDHEN and CDR2 is SYDVKM. V dropped 8 bases and J dropped 7; count of bases not matched to a gene: 10. CDR3 coding DNA: TGTGCCAGCGCGACGGGGGGTCGTAGCGGGGAGCTGTTTTTT. It is translated as CASATGGRSGELFF.

Ten or more counts support this clonotype. This sequence joins TRBV7-2 and TRBJ2-6, with D tentatively TRBD1 (6 bases). The CDR3 runs to 16 residues. The germline V gene has CDR1 SGHTA and CDR2 FQGNSA. V was trimmed by 4 bases and J by 1 base, leaving 11 bases between them. Here the CDR3 reads CASSYTGPSGANVLTF. The CDR3 DNA reads as TGTGCCAGCAGCTATACAGGGCCGTCTGGGGCCAACGTCCTGACTTTC.

On this clonotype: Possible read error: a much larger clone is one base away. In DNA form, the CDR3 reads TGTGCCATCAGTGACAGGAGCGGCCGGGGGAACACTGAAGCTTTCTTT. Protein sequence: CAISDRSGRGNTEAFF. J is TRBJ1-1 and V is TRBV10-3; D not resolved. Trimming shortened V by 3 bases and J by 1 base, and 15 bases separated the two germline ends. The CDR3 is 16 residues long. Germline V CDR1 and CDR2: ENHRY, SYGVKD.

The chain has TRBV28 and TRBJ2-5, with 10 bases aligning to TRBD2. Germline V CDR1 and CDR2: MDHEN, SYDVKM. This CDR3 spans 17 amino acids. The J segment lost 3 bases and the V segment lost 6 bases, leaving 13 bases of the junction unmatched. The CDR3 nucleotides read TGTGCCAGCAGACTCAACTTAGCGGGAGGTGAGGAAGAGACCCAGTACTTC. The encoded protein is CASRLNLAGGEEETQYF.

This rearrangement joins TRBV7-3 to TRBJ2-7, with no clear D. Germline-derived CDR1 and CDR2 are SGHTA and FQGTGA. The CDR3 spans 13 residues. Trimming removed 0 bases from V and 4 bases from J, with 7 bases in between. CDR3: CASSLTDGYEQYF. The CDR3 DNA reads as TGTGCCAGCAGCTTAACGGACGGATACGAGCAGTACTTC.

This clonotype came up a few times. The chain carries TRBV9 and TRBJ2-3; 8 nucleotides agree with TRBD1. Germline V gene data show CDR1 as SGDLS and CDR2 as YYNGEE. The CDR3 has 15 amino acids. The V gene end was trimmed by 3 bases and the J gene end by 4 bases; junction bases not matched to a gene: 7. CDR3 in amino acids: CASSADRGGADTQYF. For the CDR3, the DNA is TGTGCCAGCAGCGCCGACAGGGGTGGCGCAGATACGCAGTATTTT.

This clonotype was seen a few times. This rearrangement joins TRBV3-1 to TRBJ2-7, with TRBD1 matching 9 bases. CDR3 length: 17 amino acids. Germline V gene data show CDR1 as LGHDT and CDR2 as YNNKEL (reference sequence). The junction had 14 bases not matched to a gene; V was cut back by 4 bases and J by 4 bases. The CDR3 loop is CASSPGLNGQGSYEQYF. The CDR3, as DNA: TGTGCCAGCAGCCCAGGCCTGAATGGACAGGGGTCGTACGAGCAGTACTTC.

This clonotype was picked up a small number of times. The genes are TRBV6-5 and TRBJ1-2, with D uncertain. CDR1 and CDR2 from the germline V gene are MNHEY and SVGAGI. The V and J ends lost 2 bases and 8 bases respectively, with 6 bases between them. The CDR3 length is 11 residues. This CDR3 reads CASSYAGGYTF. The CDR3 DNA follows: TGTGCCAGCAGTTACGCCGGCGGCTACACCTTC.

This clonotype came up many times. The junction shows a germline mismatch at one end, possibly a read error. The chain carries TRBV20-1 and TRBJ2-1, with no clear D. The CDR3 covers 15 residues. Germline V CDR1 and CDR2: DFQATT, SNEGSKA (reference sequence). The CDR3 DNA sequence: TGCAGTGCTAGAGATGTGCCGGGCTCCTCCAATGAGCAGTTCTTC. The encoded protein is CSARDVPGSSNEQFF.

This clonotype was seen at least ten times. The rearrangement joins TRBV7-2 to TRBJ2-5; TRBD2 agrees at 9 bases. Germline V gene sequence: CDR1 SGHTA, CDR2 FQGNSA. This CDR3 spans 15 amino acids. The junction had 3 bases not matched to a gene; V was cut back by 0 bases and J by 4 bases. The CDR3, as DNA: TGTGCCAGCAGCTTAGCTAGCGGGAGCACAGAGACCCAGTACTTC. It specifies CASSLASGSTETQYF.